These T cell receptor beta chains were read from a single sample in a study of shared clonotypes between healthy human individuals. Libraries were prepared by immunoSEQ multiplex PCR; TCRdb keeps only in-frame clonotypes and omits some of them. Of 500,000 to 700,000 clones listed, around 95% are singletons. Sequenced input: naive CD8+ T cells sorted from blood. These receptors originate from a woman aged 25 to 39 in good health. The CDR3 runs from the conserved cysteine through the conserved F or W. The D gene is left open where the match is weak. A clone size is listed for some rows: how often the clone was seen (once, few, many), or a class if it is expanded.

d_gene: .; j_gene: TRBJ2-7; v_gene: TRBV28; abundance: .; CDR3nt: TGTGCCAGCAGTTTTCTAGATACAGCGGAGAGCTCCTACGAGCAGTACTTC; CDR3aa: CASSFLDTAESSYEQYF
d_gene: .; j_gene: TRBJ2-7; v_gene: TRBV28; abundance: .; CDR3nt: TGTGCCAGCAGAAGCTTCCAGGCTTCCTACGAGCAGTACTTC; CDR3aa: CASRSFQASYEQYF
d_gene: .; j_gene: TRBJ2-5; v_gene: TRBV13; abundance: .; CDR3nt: TGTGCCAGCAGCATGACTAGTGAAGAGACCCAGTACTTC; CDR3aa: CASSMTSEETQYF
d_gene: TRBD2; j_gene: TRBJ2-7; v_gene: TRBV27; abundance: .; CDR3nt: TGTGCCAGCAGTTATTCGAGCGGGACTAGGACCTACGAGCAGTACTTC; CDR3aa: CASSYSSGTRTYEQYF
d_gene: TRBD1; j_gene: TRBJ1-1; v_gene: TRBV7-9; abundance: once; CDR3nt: TGTGCCATAGGACAGGCGAACACTGAAGCTTTCTTT; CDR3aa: CAIGQANTEAFF
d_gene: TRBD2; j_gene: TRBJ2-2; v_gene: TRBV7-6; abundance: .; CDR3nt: TGTGCCAGCAGTCCCATAGCGGGAGGGCTTGACACCGGGGAGCTGTTTTTT; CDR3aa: CASSPIAGGLDTGELFF
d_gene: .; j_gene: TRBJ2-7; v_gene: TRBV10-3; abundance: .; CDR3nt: TGTGCCATCAAAGTTGGGGCAGCACACTACGAGCAGTACTTC; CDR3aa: CAIKVGAAHYEQYF
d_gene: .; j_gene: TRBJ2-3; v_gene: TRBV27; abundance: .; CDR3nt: TGTGCCAGCAGTTTATATCCGGGCACAGATACGCAGTATTTT; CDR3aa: CASSLYPGTDTQYF
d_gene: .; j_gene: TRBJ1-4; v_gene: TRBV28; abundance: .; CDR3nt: TGTGCCAGCAGTTTATTCTTGGAGAATGAAAAACTGTTTTTT; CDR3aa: CASSLFLENEKLFF
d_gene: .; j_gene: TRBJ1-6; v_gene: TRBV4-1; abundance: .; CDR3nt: TGCGCCAGCAGCCAAGGGGGATCACCCCTCCACTTT; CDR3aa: CASSQGGSPLHF
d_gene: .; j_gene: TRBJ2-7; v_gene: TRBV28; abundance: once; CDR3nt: TGTGCCAGCAGTAACCTCTTGCCAGGTCGTTCCTACGAGCAGTACTTC; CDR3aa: CASSNLLPGRSYEQYF
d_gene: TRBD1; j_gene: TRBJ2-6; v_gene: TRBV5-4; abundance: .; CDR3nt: TGTGCCAGCCATACAGGGGGCTCTGGGGCCAACGTCCTGACTTTC; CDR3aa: CASHTGGSGANVLTF
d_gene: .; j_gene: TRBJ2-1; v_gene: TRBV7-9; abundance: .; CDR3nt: TGTGCCAGCAGCTTAGTTTTAGGGCTGGGCAATGAGCAGTTCTTC; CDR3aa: CASSLVLGLGNEQFF
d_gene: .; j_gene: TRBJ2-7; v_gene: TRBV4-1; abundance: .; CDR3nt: TGCGCCAGCAGCCAAGAACACAACTACCCCTACGAGCAGTACTTC; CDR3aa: CASSQEHNYPYEQYF
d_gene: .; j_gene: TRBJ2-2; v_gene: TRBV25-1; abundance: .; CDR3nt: TGTGCCAGCACCCCAGGGCGGGAGCTGTTTTTT; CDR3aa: CASTPGRELFF
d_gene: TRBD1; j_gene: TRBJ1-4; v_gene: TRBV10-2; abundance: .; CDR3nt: TGCGCCAGCAGTACAGGGGTTGCTAATGAAAAACTGTTTTTT; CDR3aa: CASSTGVANEKLFF
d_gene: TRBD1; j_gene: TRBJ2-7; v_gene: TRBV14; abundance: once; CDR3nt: TGTGCCAGCAGCCCCTTTGGGACAGGAGACTACGAGCAGTACTTC; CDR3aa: CASSPFGTGDYEQYF
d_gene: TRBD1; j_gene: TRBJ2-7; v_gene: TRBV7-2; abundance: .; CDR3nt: TGTGCCAGCAGATCCGGGACAGGGAGTCGGTACGAGCAGTACTTC; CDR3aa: CASRSGTGSRYEQYF
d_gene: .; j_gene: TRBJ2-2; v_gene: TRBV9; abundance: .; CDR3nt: TGTGCCAGCAGCGTAGTAAAAACTAGACCTGGGGAGCTGTTTTTT; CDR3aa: CASSVVKTRPGELFF
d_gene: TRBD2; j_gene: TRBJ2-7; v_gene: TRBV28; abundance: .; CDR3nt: TGTGCCAGCAGTTTTGGGGAGGGTTACGAGCAGTACTTC; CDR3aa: CASSFGEGYEQYF
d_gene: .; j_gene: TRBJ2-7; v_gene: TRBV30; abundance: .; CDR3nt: TGTGCCTGGAAACTACCGAGCTCCTACGAGCAGTACTTC; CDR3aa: CAWKLPSSYEQYF
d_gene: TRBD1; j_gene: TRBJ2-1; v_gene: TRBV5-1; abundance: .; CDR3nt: TGCGCCAGCAGCTTGGGACAGGGGGCGTGGAATGAGCAGTTCTTC; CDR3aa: CASSLGQGAWNEQFF
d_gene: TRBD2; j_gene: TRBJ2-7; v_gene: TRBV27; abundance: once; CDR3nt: TGTGCCAGCAGATCCAAGCGGGAGGGTTACGAGCAGTACTTC; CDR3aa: CASRSKREGYEQYF
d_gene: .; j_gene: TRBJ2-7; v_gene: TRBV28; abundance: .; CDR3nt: TGTGCCAGCAGCGACAGACCCTACGAGCAGTACTTC; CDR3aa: CASSDRPYEQYF
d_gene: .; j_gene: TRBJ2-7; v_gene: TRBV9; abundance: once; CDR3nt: TGTGCCAGCAACAACGGGGCTTACGAGCAGTACTTC; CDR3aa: CASNNGAYEQYF
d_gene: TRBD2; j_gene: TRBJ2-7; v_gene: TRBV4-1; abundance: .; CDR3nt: TGCGCCAGCAGCCAAGAAAAAGGGGTACGGGAGGGACCCTACGAGCAGTACTTC; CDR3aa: CASSQEKGVREGPYEQYF
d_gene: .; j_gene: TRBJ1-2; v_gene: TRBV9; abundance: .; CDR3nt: TGTGCCAGCAGCTTGACAGATTATGGCTACACCTTC; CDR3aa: CASSLTDYGYTF
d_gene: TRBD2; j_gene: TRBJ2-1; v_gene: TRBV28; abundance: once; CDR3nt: TGTGCCAGCAGTCATCACGTCACTAGCGGGGCTCTCCAAAGCTCCTACAATGAGCAGTTCTTC; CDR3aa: CASSHHVTSGALQSSYNEQFF
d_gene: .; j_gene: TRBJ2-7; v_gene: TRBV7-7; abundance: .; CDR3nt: TGTGCCAGCAGCTTCCACCCCTTGGACGAGCAGTACTTC; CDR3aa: CASSFHPLDEQYF
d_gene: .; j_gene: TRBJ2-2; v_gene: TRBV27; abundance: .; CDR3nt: TGTGCCAGCAGTTTATCGTCCCTAGCCGGGGAGCTGTTTTTT; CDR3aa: CASSLSSLAGELFF
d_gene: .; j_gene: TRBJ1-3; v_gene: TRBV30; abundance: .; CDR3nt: TGTGCCTGGAGGCCCGGACCAGGGGTGGACACCATATATTTT; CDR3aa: CAWRPGPGVDTIYF
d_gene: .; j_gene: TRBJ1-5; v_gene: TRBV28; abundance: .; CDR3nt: TGTGCCAGCAGCTATGACCAGGGTTCTTGGCAGCCCCAGCATTTT; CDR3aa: CASSYDQGSWQPQHF
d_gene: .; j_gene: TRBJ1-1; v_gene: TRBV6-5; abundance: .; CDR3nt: TGTGCCAGCAGTTACGGCTTTATGAACACTGAAGCTTTCTTT; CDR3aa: CASSYGFMNTEAFF
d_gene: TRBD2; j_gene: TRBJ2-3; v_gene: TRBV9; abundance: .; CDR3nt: TGTGCCAGCAGCGTAGAGGCGGGAGGATACACAGATACGCAGTATTTT; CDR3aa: CASSVEAGGYTDTQYF
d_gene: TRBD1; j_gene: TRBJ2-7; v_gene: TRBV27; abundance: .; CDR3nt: TGTGCCAGCAGTTTCAACAGGGGTAGCCACGAGCAGTACTTC; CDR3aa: CASSFNRGSHEQYF
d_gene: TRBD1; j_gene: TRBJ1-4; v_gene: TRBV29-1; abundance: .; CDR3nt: TGCAGCGCTTTAGGGGACAGGTTGTTTTTT; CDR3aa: CSALGDRLFF
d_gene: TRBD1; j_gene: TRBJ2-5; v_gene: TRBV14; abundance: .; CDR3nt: TGTGCCAGCAGCCAAGAATTTTGGGACAGGGTGGGACAAGAGACCCAGTACTTC; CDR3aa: CASSQEFWDRVGQETQYF
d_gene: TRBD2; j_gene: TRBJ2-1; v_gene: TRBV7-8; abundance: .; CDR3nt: TGTGCCAGCAGCTTTAGGCCGGAGCGGGAGCCTGATGAGCAGTTCTTC; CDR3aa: CASSFRPEREPDEQFF
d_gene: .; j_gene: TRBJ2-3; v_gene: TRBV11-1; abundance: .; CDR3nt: TGTGCCAGCAGCCGAACCGGGACCCGCACAGATACGCAGTATTTT; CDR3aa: CASSRTGTRTDTQYF
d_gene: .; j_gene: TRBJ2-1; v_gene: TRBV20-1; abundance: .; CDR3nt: TGCAGTGCGTGGAGTGGTCCGGAGCAGTTCTTC; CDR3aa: CSAWSGPEQFF
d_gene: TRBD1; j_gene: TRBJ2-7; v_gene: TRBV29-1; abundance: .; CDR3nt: TGCAGCGCCCGGACAGGGGGGACCTACGAGCAGTACTTC; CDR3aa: CSARTGGTYEQYF
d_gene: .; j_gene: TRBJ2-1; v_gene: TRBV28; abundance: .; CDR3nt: TGTGCCAGCAGCCCGTCCTCAGTAGGCATATTGGGCGGTGAGCAGTTCTTC; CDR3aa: CASSPSSVGILGGEQFF
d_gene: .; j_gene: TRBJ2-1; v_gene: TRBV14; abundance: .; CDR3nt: TGTGCCAGCAGCCAAGAAGGACTATTCAAGTTCTTC; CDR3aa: CASSQEGLFKFF
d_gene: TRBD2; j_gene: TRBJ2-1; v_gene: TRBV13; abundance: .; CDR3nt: TGTGCCAGCAGTTTAGCGGGAAATGAGCAGTTCTTC; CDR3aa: CASSLAGNEQFF
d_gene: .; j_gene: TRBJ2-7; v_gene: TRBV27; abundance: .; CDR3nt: TGTGCCAGCAGTTTGCGGCTAGAGCTCCACGAGCAGTACTTC; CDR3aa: CASSLRLELHEQYF
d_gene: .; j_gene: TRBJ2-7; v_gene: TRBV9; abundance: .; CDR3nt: TGTGCCAGCAGCCCCCTGGGTGGAGGGAACTACGAGCAGTACTTC; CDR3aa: CASSPLGGGNYEQYF
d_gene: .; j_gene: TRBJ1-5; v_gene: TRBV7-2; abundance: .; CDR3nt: TGTGCCAGCAGCTTAGGGGGGAGGGATAATCAGCCCCAGCATTTT; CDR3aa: CASSLGGRDNQPQHF
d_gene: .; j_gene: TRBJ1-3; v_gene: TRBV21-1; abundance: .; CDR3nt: TGTGCCAGCAGCATCTTTAGACGGACCTCTGGAAACACCATATATTTT; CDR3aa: CASSIFRRTSGNTIYF
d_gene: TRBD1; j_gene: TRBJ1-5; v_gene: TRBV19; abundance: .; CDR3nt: TGTGCCAGTAGTGCAGGACAGGGGCATCAGCCCCAGCATTTT; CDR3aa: CASSAGQGHQPQHF
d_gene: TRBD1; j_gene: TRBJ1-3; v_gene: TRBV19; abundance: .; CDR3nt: TGTGCCAGTATCCCCCGGGACAGGGGATTTAAAAACACCATATATTTT; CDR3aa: CASIPRDRGFKNTIYF